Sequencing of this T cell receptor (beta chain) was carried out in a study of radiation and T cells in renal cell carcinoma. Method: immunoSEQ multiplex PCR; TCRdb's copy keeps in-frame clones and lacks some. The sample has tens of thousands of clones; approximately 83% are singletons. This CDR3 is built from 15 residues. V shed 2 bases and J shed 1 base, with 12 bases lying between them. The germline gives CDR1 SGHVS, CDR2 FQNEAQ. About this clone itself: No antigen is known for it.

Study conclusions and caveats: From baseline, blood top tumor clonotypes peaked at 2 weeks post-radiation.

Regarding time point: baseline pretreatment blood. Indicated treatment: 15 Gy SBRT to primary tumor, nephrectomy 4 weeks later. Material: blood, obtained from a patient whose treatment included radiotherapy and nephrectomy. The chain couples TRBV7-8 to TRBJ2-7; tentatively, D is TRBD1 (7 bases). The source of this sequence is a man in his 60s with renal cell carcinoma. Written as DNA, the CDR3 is TGTGCCAGCAGCTTAAGGTCAGGGGGGTCCTACGAGCAGTACTTC. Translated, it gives CASSLRSGGSYEQYF. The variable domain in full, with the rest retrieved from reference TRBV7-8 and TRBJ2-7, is GAGVSQSPRYKVAKRGQDVALRCDPISGHVSLFWYQQALGQGPEFLTYFQNEAQLDKSGLPSDRFFAERPEGSVSTLKIQRTQQEDSAVYLCASSLRSGGSYEQYFGPGTRLTVT.